The 31 T cell receptor beta chains below all came from one sample that was sequenced in a study of cytomegalovirus exposure and HLA in healthy donors (dated by TCRdb to about 2017). Libraries were constructed by the immunoSEQ multiplex PCR assay. For the multiplex PCR, a mixture combining 60 forward primers for TCR Vbeta segments and 13 reverse primers for TCR Jbeta segments was used. TCRdb took over this immuneACCESS table, retaining in-frame rearrangements with V and J assigned. Such tables are incomplete; in checked studies, under half of the missing clones stem from an unresolved V gene, and the remainder is unexplained. Here the sample has more than 95,000 clones; 9.5% occur a single time. The ten largest clones add up to less than 4% of the sample. Sequencing input: PBMCs. These receptors originate from a man aged 30 to 39 in good health and CMV-seronegative.

This clone was recorded a few times. The gene calls are TRBV4-3 and TRBJ1-5, with 8 bases identical to TRBD1. The CDR3 runs 18 residues. The V segment lost 0 bases and the J segment 3 bases; nucleotides outside the gene matches: 10. Germline CDR1 reads LGHNA; CDR2 reads YSLEER. CDR3 in amino acids: CASSQDRRTGTINQPQHF. CDR3 nucleotide sequence: TGCGCCAGCAGCCAAGATCGGCGGACAGGGACGATCAATCAGCCCCAGCATTTT.

This clone has only a few counts. Here the CDR3 reads CASSIVSSGSLTGANVLTF. As DNA, the CDR3 is TGTGCCAGTAGTATAGTTTCTAGCGGGAGTCTAACTGGGGCCAACGTCCTGACTTTC. V gene TRBV19 combines with J gene TRBJ2-6, with 10 positions matching TRBD2. The V gene's germline CDR1 is LNHDA and CDR2 SQIVND (reference sequence). V trimming: 1 base; J trimming: 2 bases; junction bases outside the gene matches: 8. The CDR3 extends over 19 amino acids.

This clone has more than one count but fewer than ten. J is TRBJ1-2 and V is TRBV6-5, with 8 bases that match TRBD1. Per the germline V gene, CDR1 is MNHEY and CDR2 is SVGAGI. The CDR3 sequence is 13 residues long. The ends lost 4 bases at V and 8 bases at J; junction bases unmatched: 6. The CDR3 loop is CASSSQGAGGYTF. CDR3 in DNA: TGTGCCAGCAGTTCCCAGGGGGCGGGAGGCTACACCTTC.

This clone was counted between two and nine times. This sequence joins TRBV7-2 and TRBJ2-3; tentatively, D is TRBD2 (5 bases). Trimming stripped 7 bases from V and 1 base from J, with 12 bases between. This CDR3 region has 14 residues. The germline CDR1 and CDR2 sequences are SGHTA and FQGNSA. The CDR3 region has the DNA TGTGCCAGCATTATTATGAGGGGCACAGATACGCAGTATTTT. Its protein product is CASIIMRGTDTQYF.

This clone was observed a handful of times. The V call is TRBV4-1, the J call TRBJ2-5; TRBD2 matches at 10 bases. This CDR3 is 19 amino acids long. CDR1 and CDR2 (germline): MGHRA, YSYEKL. V dropped 1 base and J dropped 5; count of bases not matched to a gene: 16. CDR3 protein: CASSQGFPWSGGASETQYF. For the CDR3, the DNA is TGCGCCAGCAGCCAAGGTTTCCCGTGGAGCGGGGGGGCCTCGGAGACCCAGTACTTC.

The J gene is TRBJ2-7, the V gene TRBV19; 7 nucleotides line up with TRBD1. This CDR3 is 16 amino acids long. Trimming took 10 bases from V and 4 from J; bases not matched to a gene: 19. The V gene's germline CDR1 is LNHDA and CDR2 SQIVND (reference sequence). The CDR3 nucleotides read TGTGCCACCTCGACACAGGGGTCATTTACGGCGTACGAGCAGTACTTC. Amino acid sequence: CATSTQGSFTAYEQYF.

The chain joins TRBV2 to TRBJ2-7, with D unresolved. Germline V gene sequence: CDR1 SNHLY, CDR2 FYNNEI. Trimming shortened V by 4 bases and J by 6 bases, and 16 bases separated the two germline ends. CDR3 length equals 14 residues. CDR3 protein: CASSGEPGGVEQYF. CDR3 DNA sequence: TGTGCCAGCAGTGGAGAACCGGGTGGTGTCGAGCAGTACTTC.

The chain joins TRBV7-2 to TRBJ1-2; possible D gene TRBD1, 6 bases. With 6 bases removed from V and 2 bases from J, the gap between germline ends came to 13 bases. This CDR3 region has 14 residues. Germline loops: CDR1 SGHTA, CDR2 FQGNSA. The CDR3 region is CASRPRDTNYGYTF. CDR3 sequence (DNA): TGTGCCAGCAGACCACGGGACACCAACTATGGCTACACCTTC.

This chain joins TRBV4-1 and TRBJ2-5, with TRBD1 as a possible D gene (7 bases). The CDR3 covers 14 residues. Trimming removed 4 bases from V and 5 bases from J, with 14 bases in between. Germline loops: CDR1 MGHRA, CDR2 YSYEKL. CDR3 in amino acids: CASSPRAGGETQYF. The CDR3 DNA reads as TGCGCCAGCAGCCCCCGGGCAGGGGGGGAGACCCAGTACTTC.

This chain connects TRBV7-8 to TRBJ2-3; TRBD2 matches 8 bases. Germline CDR1 is SGHVS and CDR2 is FQNEAQ. CDR3 length equals 20 residues. After removal of 2 bases from V and 1 base from J, the junction contained 17 bases not matched to a gene. CDR3 sequence: CASSLFSPTRGGLGTDTQYF. The CDR3 DNA is TGTGCCAGCAGCTTATTCTCCCCAACTCGGGGGGGCCTGGGCACAGATACGCAGTATTTT.

This clone was counted a few times. The chain joins TRBV7-9 to TRBJ2-5, with 10 positions matching TRBD2. Germline V lookup: CDR1 SEHNR, CDR2 FQNEAQ (reference sequence). The CDR3 length is 15 residues. The trim removed 1 base at V and 11 bases at J, leaving 10 bases unmatched. The CDR3 DNA is TGTGCCAGCAGCTTAGGCCTAGCGGGAGTGGGAGAGCAGTACTTC. Its protein is CASSLGLAGVGEQYF. Together with reference TRBV7-9 and TRBJ2-5, the CDR3 gives the full variable domain: DTGVSQNPRHKITKRGQNVTFRCDPISEHNRLYWYRQTLGQGPEFLTYFQNEAQLEKSRLLSDRFSAERPKGSFSTLEIQRTEQGDSAMYLCASSLGLAGVGEQYFGPGTRLLVL.

This clone has only a few counts. The chain carries TRBV29-1 and TRBJ1-2, with a weak D call TRBD1 (6 bases). Trimming removed 4 bases from V and 6 bases from J, with 18 bases in between. CDR1 is SQVTM and CDR2 is ANQGSEA in the germline V gene. This CDR3 is built from 14 residues. CDR3 DNA: TGCAGCGTTGTAGAGGGACATGAGTTACATGGCTACACCTTC. The encoded protein is CSVVEGHELHGYTF.

The chain joins TRBV6-6 to TRBJ2-3, with TRBD2 matching over 9 bases. The V gene end was trimmed by 5 bases and the J gene end by 2 bases; junction bases not matched to a gene: 5. Per the germline V gene, CDR1 is MNHNY and CDR2 is SVGAGI (reference sequence). This CDR3 region has 15 residues. CDR3 bases: TGTGCCAGCAGTCGAAGACTAGCGGCCACAGATACGCAGTATTTT. It is translated as CASSRRLAATDTQYF.

The genes are TRBV28 and TRBJ2-7; D may be TRBD1 (5 bases). The V gene lost 5 bases and the J gene lost 2 bases, with 13 bases spanning the gap. The CDR3 has 14 amino acids. Germline lookup yields CDR1 MDHEN and CDR2 SYDVKM. In DNA form, the CDR3 reads TGTGCCAGCAGTGCCAAAGCAGGGACCTACGAGCAGTACTTC. It codes for CASSAKAGTYEQYF.

This clone has a handful of counts. Other nucleotide sequences in the sample specify the same CDR3. The chain has TRBV30 and TRBJ2-4, with TRBD1 as a possible D gene (6 bases). Trimming left V 2 bases short and J 2 bases short, with 10 bases between. CDR3 size: 14 residues. Germline loops: CDR1 GTSNPN, CDR2 SVGIG (reference sequence). The chain's CDR3 is CAWSKGGPKNIQYF. DNA for the CDR3: TGTGCCTGGAGTAAAGGGGGACCCAAAAACATTCAGTACTTC.

This CDR3 reads CASSPRDKSYGYTF. Written as DNA, the CDR3 is TGTGCCAGCAGCCCCCGGGACAAATCCTATGGCTACACCTTC. The V and J genes are TRBV14 and TRBJ1-2, with a possible D match to TRBD1 (6 bases). The V gene lost 4 bases and the J gene lost 4 bases, with 13 bases spanning the gap. The CDR3 runs 14 residues. Germline V CDR1 and CDR2: SGHDN, FVKESK.

The rearrangement links TRBV28 to TRBJ1-6; D gene uncertain. V lost 3 bases and J lost 8, with 14 bases in between. Germline-derived CDR1 and CDR2 are MDHEN and SYDVKM. This CDR3 has 15 residues. The CDR3 region has the DNA TGTGCCAGCAGTTTGATCGGGGAGAAGCATTCACCCCTCCACTTT. It encodes CASSLIGEKHSPLHF.

This clone was observed a few times. The chain joins TRBV18 to TRBJ1-1; TRBD1 matches at 7 bases. The germline CDR1 and CDR2 sequences are KGHSH and LQKENI. V was pared by 1 base and J by 0 bases, with 8 bases of the junction left unmatched. CDR3 length equals 17 residues. CDR3: CASSPQIGDSLNTEAFF. The CDR3 nucleotides read TGTGCCAGCTCACCACAAATCGGGGACAGCTTGAACACTGAAGCTTTCTTT.

This chain uses TRBV4-3 with TRBJ2-2; 9 nucleotides line up with TRBD1. Germline-derived CDR1 and CDR2 are LGHNA and YSLEER. V was clipped by 2 bases and J by 1 base; unmatched bases: 8. The CDR3 loop spans 18 amino acids. CDR3 sequence reads: CASSQIPGQGENTGELFF. CDR3 nucleotides: TGCGCCAGCAGCCAAATCCCGGGACAGGGTGAGAACACCGGGGAGCTGTTTTTT.

The rearrangement links TRBV7-2 to TRBJ2-1, with 9 bases lining up with TRBD1. The CDR3 has 14 amino acids. Germline V CDR1 and CDR2: SGHTA, FQGNSA. The trim removed 5 bases at V and 9 bases at J, leaving 8 bases unmatched. CDR3 in DNA: TGTGCCAGCAGCCGTCCCGGGACAGGGTTTGAGCAGTTCTTC. It translates to CASSRPGTGFEQFF.

This clone was recorded a few times. The chain joins TRBV27 to TRBJ2-1; D is ambiguous. The V gene's germline CDR1 is MNHEY and CDR2 SMNVEV (reference sequence). The CDR3 consists of 13 residues. V shed 3 bases and J shed 6 bases, with 9 bases lying between them. This CDR3 is CASSFTASNEQFF. DNA for the CDR3: TGTGCCAGCAGTTTTACGGCTAGCAATGAGCAGTTCTTC.

The V call is TRBV14, the J call TRBJ2-2; D may be TRBD2 (7 bases). This CDR3 region has 15 residues. Trimming stripped 6 bases from V and 4 bases from J, with 15 bases between. Looked up from germline, CDR1 is SGHDN and CDR2 is FVKESK. The chain's CDR3 is CASSHPRGGTGELFF. The CDR3 coding sequence is TGTGCCAGCAGTCACCCGAGGGGGGGCACCGGGGAGCTGTTTTTT.

This clone was counted only a few times. The chain links TRBV30 to TRBJ2-1, with 12 bases fitting TRBD2. Germline CDR1 is GTSNPN and CDR2 is SVGIG (reference sequence). The trim removed 2 bases at V and 8 bases at J, leaving 7 bases unmatched. The CDR3 sequence is 15 residues long. In DNA, the CDR3 is TGTGCCTGGAGTTCCCTAGCGGGAGGGACTGATGAGCAGTTCTTC. Amino acids: CAWSSLAGGTDEQFF.

This chain uses TRBV18 with TRBJ2-7; D may be TRBD2 (6 bases). This CDR3 has 14 residues. With 5 bases removed from V and 3 bases from J, the gap between germline ends came to 14 bases. Per the germline V gene, CDR1 is KGHSH and CDR2 is LQKENI. CDR3 residues: CASSSLGGVYEQYF. CDR3 in DNA: TGTGCCAGCTCATCTCTCGGAGGGGTCTACGAGCAGTACTTC.

This clone was found a few times. The chain employs TRBV27 and TRBJ1-3, with D hard to call. The CDR3 contains 14 residues. Germline V gives CDR1 MNHEY, CDR2 SMNVEV (reference sequence). V dropped 3 bases and J dropped 6 bases, with 12 bases sitting between them. This chain's CDR3 is CASSFTAQLNTIYF. CDR3 bases: TGTGCCAGCAGTTTTACAGCACAGTTAAACACCATATATTTT.

Only a few counts were recorded for this clone. This chain uses TRBV4-2 with TRBJ2-3; TRBD2 aligns across 9 bases. Trimming took 0 bases from V and 2 from J; bases not matched to a gene: 3. The CDR3 consists of 16 residues. Per the germline V gene, CDR1 is LGHNA and CDR2 is YNFKEQ. The CDR3 DNA follows: TGTGCCAGCAGCCAAGAGGGCGGGAGGGACACAGATACGCAGTATTTT. Its translation: CASSQEGGRDTDTQYF.

Points on this clone: Distinct nucleotide sequences in the sample also encode this CDR3. This chain links TRBV5-6 with TRBJ2-5; D might be TRBD2 (6 bases). There are 16 residues in the CDR3. V lost 0 bases to trimming and J lost 2 bases, with 14 bases between them. Germline V lookup: CDR1 SGHDT, CDR2 YYEEEE. CDR3 amino acids: CASSLVFSGLQETQYF. CDR3 coding DNA: TGTGCCAGCAGCTTGGTTTTTAGCGGCCTACAAGAGACCCAGTACTTC.

There are a few counts of this clone. CDR3 DNA sequence: TGTGCCAGCAGTACCGCTGGGACAGGGGGCGATGGCTACACCTTC. Translation gives CASSTAGTGGDGYTF. The V gene is TRBV7-9, the J gene TRBJ1-2; 12 nucleotides line up with TRBD1. The CDR3 runs to 15 residues. Germline V gene sequence: CDR1 SEHNR, CDR2 FQNEAQ (reference sequence). J lost 6 bases, V lost 6 bases, and 8 bases had no gene match.

This clone was observed a handful of times. The chain combines TRBV9 with TRBJ2-3; D call uncertain. Trimming cost V 8 bases and J 0 bases, with 22 bases left between them. There are 17 residues in the CDR3. From germline, CDR1 is SGDLS and CDR2 YYNGEE. As DNA, the CDR3 is TGTGCCAGTTCCTCACGCGGCGGTCAATCAAGCACAGATACGCAGTATTTT. Its translation: CASSSRGGQSSTDTQYF.

The rearrangement links TRBV7-8 to TRBJ2-1, with TRBD2 matching over 7 bases. This CDR3 spans 15 amino acids. Germline V gives CDR1 SGHVS, CDR2 FQNEAQ. The junction had 1 base not matched to a gene; V was cut back by 0 bases and J by 2 bases. The CDR3 nucleotides read TGTGCCAGCAGCTTAGCGGGGGGGACCTACAATGAGCAGTTCTTC. It is translated as CASSLAGGTYNEQFF.

This clone was counted a few times. The genes are TRBV18 and TRBJ1-1, with TRBD1 identical over 12 bases. The trim removed 6 bases at V and 5 bases at J, leaving 7 bases unmatched. Germline CDR1 KGHSH, CDR2 LQKENI. There are 15 residues in the CDR3. CDR3 loop: CASSLGQGANTEAFF. The CDR3 DNA sequence: TGTGCCAGCTCCCTGGGACAGGGGGCGAATACTGAAGCTTTCTTT.